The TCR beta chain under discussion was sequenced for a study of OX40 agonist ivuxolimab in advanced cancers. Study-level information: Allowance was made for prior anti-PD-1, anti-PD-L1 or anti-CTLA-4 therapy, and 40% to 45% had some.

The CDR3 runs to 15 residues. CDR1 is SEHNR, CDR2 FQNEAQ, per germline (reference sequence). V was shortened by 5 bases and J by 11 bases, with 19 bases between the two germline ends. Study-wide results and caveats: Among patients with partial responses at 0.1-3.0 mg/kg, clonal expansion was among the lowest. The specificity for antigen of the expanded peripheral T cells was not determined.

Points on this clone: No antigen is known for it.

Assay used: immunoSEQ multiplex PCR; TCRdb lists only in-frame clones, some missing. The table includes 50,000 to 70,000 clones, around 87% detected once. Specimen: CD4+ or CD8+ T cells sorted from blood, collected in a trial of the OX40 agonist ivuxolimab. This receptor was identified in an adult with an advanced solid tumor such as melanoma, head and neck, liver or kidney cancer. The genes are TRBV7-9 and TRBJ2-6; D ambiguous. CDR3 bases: TGTGCCAGCAGCCGAGGACCTTGGGATATTTACGTCCTGACTTTC. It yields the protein CASSRGPWDIYVLTF.